Here is one TCR beta chain with its context. Its antigen remains unknown. Quantitative 5'-RACE was performed with molecular barcodes, and it yielded the TCR beta libraries. TCRdb used MiXCR to reprocess the 5' RACE reads, holding one entry per CDR3 protein. The sample includes a few hundred thousand distinct CDR3 sequences, around 20% of them seen just once. The sample belongs to a study of CD8 T cells in ankylosing spondylitis. Study-wide results and limits: Clones linked to the disease showed a CD8+ phenotype. They occurred at relatively low frequencies in peripheral blood. Seemingly distinctive of ankylosing spondylitis blood was a TCR beta motif formed by eight highly homologous variants. Earlier reports found some motif variants in synovial fluid and blood in reactive arthritis.

This CDR3 has 13 amino acids. J gave up 8 bases and V 5 bases, and 5 bases lay outside the gene matches. The specimen sequenced was blood, either unsorted or a sorted T cell fraction (not recorded which). The sequence came from a male donor with ankylosing spondylitis or in good health (not recorded which). The chain has TRBV12-3 or TRBV12-4 and TRBJ1-2; 10 positions agree with TRBD1. The CDR3 DNA follows: TGTGCCAGCAGTCGACAGGGGGCGAGGGGCTACACCTTC. Protein sequence: CASSRQGARGYTF.